This T cell receptor beta chain appears in the sequencing data of a study of control samples from healthy donors and cancer patients. The table came from immunoSEQ multiplex PCR; TCRdb's copy has only in-frame clones and leaves some out. The sample carries about 24,000 clones, 65% to 90% recorded once. The CDR3 is 15 amino acids. Germline V lookup: CDR1 MRHNA, CDR2 SNTAGT. Between the trimmed V and J ends, which lost 5 bases and 2 bases, there was a span of 14 bases. The V gene is TRBV6-4, the J gene TRBJ2-3; D ambiguous. The material sequenced was PBMCs. The clonotype comes from a man aged 60 to 69 with head and neck cancer. The CDR3 nucleotides are TGTGCCAGCAGTATCCTAGGGAAGCCCACAGATACGCAGTATTTT. Residues: CASSILGKPTDTQYF.